This T cell receptor (beta chain) emerged from a study of CD8+ T cells in alopecia areata. Indicated treatment: oral pan-JAK inhibitor, 5-10 mg twice daily. The CDR3 length is 13 residues. The V end lost 2 bases, the J end lost 8 bases, and 15 bases lay between the germline ends. The germline V gene has CDR1 SQVTM and CDR2 ANQGSEA. cDNA prepared by RNA extraction and subsequent reverse transcription served as the template for sequencing. TCRdb's copy holds only in-frame clones and misses some; the assay was immunoSEQ multiplex PCR. This table has approximately 140,000 clones, 82% appearing once. This clone was counted a single time.

This sample comprised CD8+ T cells sorted from blood, obtained at week 4, from a patient treated with tofacitinib. The TCR was taken from a human donor with alopecia areata. V gene TRBV29-1 combines with J gene TRBJ1-1, with D uncertain. The DNA for the CDR3 is TGCAGCGTTGAATATGGGGAAGCGCTAGAAGCTTTCTTT. Its protein product is CSVEYGEALEAFF.